Sequencing of this T cell receptor (beta chain) was carried out in a study of T cells in Graves' hyperthyroidism and ophthalmopathy. The wider study: Initial diagnosis, before any treatment, was when peripheral blood was collected.

The CDR3 spans 14 residues. Trimming took 6 bases from V and 9 from J, leaving 18 bases between them. The investigators amplified TCR beta CDR3 regions from RNA transcripts. The TCR CDR3 was amplified in a first-round RT-PCR using the HTBI primer set. TCRdb used MiXCR to reprocess the multiplex PCR reads, holding one entry per CDR3 protein. Of around 610,000 distinct CDR3 sequences listed, 14% to 15% were seen once; the top ten hold around 4.5%. Ten or more counts support this clonotype. The source material was blood. The rearrangement uses TRBV12-3 or TRBV12-4 and TRBJ1-3; perhaps TRBD1 as D (5 bases). The sequence was collected from a middle-aged woman with Graves' ophthalmopathy. In nucleotides, the CDR3 is TGTGCCAGCAGCAATACGGGACCCCGAGGCACCATATATTTT. Translation: CASSNTGPRGTIYF.